This T cell receptor (beta chain) came from a study of T cell repertoires in cytomegalovirus infection. Study context: Public signatures in TCR beta pointed to CMV infection and matching HLA type. Findings and limits, study-wide: There were HLA-C-restricted CMV-specific TCR beta clonotypes dominating the ex vivo response. The study identified carriers of CMV plus the relevant HLA from cumulative public TCR beta family frequency.

TCRdb re-analysed the reads in MiXCR, keeping a single row per CDR3 protein. The data contain just under 550,000 distinct CDR3 sequences, about 26% of them singletons. As concerns this clonotype: Antigen: not known.

Germline lookup yields CDR1 LNHDA and CDR2 SQIVND (reference sequence). V was trimmed by 8 bases and J by 4 bases, leaving 17 bases between them. This CDR3 contains 14 residues. The TCR was taken from a human donor in good health (CMV status not recorded). Some clones in this sample may be carry-over from other donors' samples. This chain connects TRBV19 to TRBJ1-2, with D tentatively TRBD1 (6 bases). Sequencing was done on a sample of PBMCs. CDR3 DNA: TGTGCCAGTCAGAACGAGGGGGTTGGCTATGGCTACACCTTC. Translated: CASQNEGVGYGYTF.